Following are 25 T cell receptor beta chains from one sample sequenced in a study of blood T cells in healthy people across ages. Through a sample-barcoded 5' primer and a J-beta primer mix, a second PCR was run for roughly 7 to 11 cycles. TCRdb used MiXCR to reprocess the 5' RACE reads, holding one entry per CDR3 protein. The data hold approximately 1,000,000 distinct CDR3 sequences, with 35% to 45% observed a single time. Input material: blood. The receptor set was obtained from a man between 18 and 29 years old in good health.

This chain connects TRBV5-5 to TRBJ1-5; D call uncertain. The germline CDR1 and CDR2 sequences are SGHKS and YYEKEE (reference sequence). The CDR3 length is 17 residues. Trimming shortened V by 2 bases and J by 0 bases, and 15 bases separated the two germline ends. The CDR3 loop is CASSFNAEIYSNQPQHF. As DNA, the CDR3 is TGTGCCAGCAGCTTCAACGCAGAAATCTATAGCAATCAGCCCCAGCATTTT.

This clonotype was counted between two and nine times. This chain uses TRBV4-3 with TRBJ2-2; D is uncertain. The CDR3 runs 14 residues. The V end lost 3 bases, the J end lost 6 bases, and 11 bases lay between the germline ends. Germline CDR1 and CDR2: LGHNA and YSLEER. CDR3 coding DNA: TGCGCCAGCAGCCATCGGGCGTCCTCCGGGGAGCTGTTTTTT. Protein product: CASSHRASSGELFF.

The rearrangement links TRBV30 to TRBJ1-2; D possibly corresponds to TRBD1 (6 bases). The germline V gene has CDR1 GTSNPN and CDR2 SVGIG (reference sequence). The CDR3 spans 12 residues. The ends were cut back, 4 bases at V and 2 bases at J, with 8 bases in the middle. The CDR3: CAWNTGNYGYTF. For the CDR3, the DNA is TGTGCCTGGAACACAGGGAACTATGGCTACACCTTC. Complete variable domain (other parts from reference TRBV30 and TRBJ1-2): SQTIHQWPATLVQPVGSPLSLECTVEGTSNPNLYWYRQAAGRGLQLLFYSVGIGQISSEVPQNLSASRPQDRQFILSSKKLLLSDSGFYLCAWNTGNYGYTFGSGTRLTVV.

The rearrangement joins TRBV4-3 to TRBJ2-5, with TRBD1 matching 9 bases. The CDR3 has 15 amino acids. V lost 2 bases and J lost 4; bases outside the gene matches: 5. Germline V gene data show CDR1 as LGHNA and CDR2 as YSLEER. The CDR3 bases are TGCGCCAGCAGCCAAAACAGGGGGCAGTCAGAGACCCAGTACTTC. It specifies CASSQNRGQSETQYF.

This clonotype came up a few times. J is TRBJ1-1 and V is TRBV24-1; TRBD1 matches 11 bases. The ends lost 2 bases at V and 7 bases at J; junction bases unmatched: 5. Looked up from germline, CDR1 is KGHDR and CDR2 is SFDVKD. CDR3 length: 15 residues. In DNA, the CDR3 is TGTGCCACCAGTGATTCCGGACAGGGGGCAATTGAAGCTTTCTTT. Its protein is CATSDSGQGAIEAFF.

J is TRBJ2-6 and V is TRBV6-5; no clear D. Germline CDR1 MNHEY, CDR2 SVGAGI. The CDR3 runs to 19 residues. V lost 6 bases and J lost 0, with 21 bases in between. In nucleotides, the CDR3 is TGTGCCAGCAGCTTCTCTTTGACAACAATATCCTCTGGGGCCAACGTCCTGACTTTC. It specifies CASSFSLTTISSGANVLTF.

Comments on this clonotype: The junction departs from the called germline gene at one end, perhaps through a read error. The genes are TRBV28 and TRBJ1-1; D might be TRBD1 (6 bases). The CDR3 has 14 amino acids. The V gene's germline CDR1 is MDHEN and CDR2 SYDVKM. The CDR3 reads CAGRGGWGNTEAFF. CDR3 nucleotide sequence: TGTGCCGGCAGGGGTGGGTGGGGGAACACTGAAGCTTTCTTT. Full variable domain (outside the CDR3, taken from reference TRBV28 and TRBJ1-1): DVKVTQSSRYLVKRTGEKVFLECVQDMDHENMFWYRQDPGLGLRLIYFSYDVKMKEKGDIPEGYSVSREKKERFSLILESASTNQTSMYLCAGRGGWGNTEAFFGQGTRLTVV.

This clonotype was found a few times. The J gene is TRBJ2-7, the V gene TRBV27; D ambiguous. The germline V and J ends were trimmed by 0 bases and 0 bases, with 6 bases remaining between them. Germline CDR1 is MNHEY and CDR2 is SMNVEV (reference sequence). The CDR3 length is 14 residues. Here the CDR3 reads CASSLSGYSYEQYF. The CDR3 nucleotides are TGTGCCAGCAGTTTATCCGGATACTCCTACGAGCAGTACTTC.

A few counts support this clonotype. This chain uses TRBV5-1 with TRBJ1-1; 8 bases map to TRBD1. Germline CDR1 reads SGHRS; CDR2 reads YFSETQ. The CDR3 loop spans 14 amino acids. V lost 1 base, J lost 8 bases, and 7 bases stayed unmatched. CDR3 sequence (DNA): TGCGCCAGCAGCTTGATGGGACAGGAGAAAGAAGCTTTCTTT. Translated, it gives CASSLMGQEKEAFF.

CDR3 region: CASSSPVPPDTQYF. CDR3 DNA: TGTGCCAGCAGTTCCCCAGTCCCCCCAGATACGCAGTATTTT. The J gene is TRBJ2-3, the V gene TRBV6-2 or TRBV6-3; D call uncertain. Per germline, CDR1 MNHEY and CDR2 SVGEGT. This CDR3 contains 14 residues. V was shortened by 4 bases and J by 4 bases, with 12 bases between the two germline ends.

J is TRBJ2-2 and V is TRBV29-1, with 10 positions matching TRBD1. CDR3 size: 14 residues. The V gene end was trimmed by 7 bases and the J gene end by 3 bases; junction bases not matched to a gene: 5. CDR1 is SQVTM, CDR2 ANQGSEA, per germline. CDR3 amino acids: CSAAGTGDTGELFF. Here the CDR3 DNA reads TGCAGCGCCGCCGGGACAGGGGACACCGGGGAGCTGTTTTTT.

Notes on this clonotype: Germline and junction disagree at one end, which may indicate a read error. V gene TRBV7-7 combines with J gene TRBJ2-5; TRBD2 matches at 7 bases. The CDR3 length is 17 residues. CDR1 is SSHAT, CDR2 FNYEAQ, per germline (reference sequence). The CDR3 is CASSLGPSGEGKETQYF. In nucleotides, the CDR3 is TGTGCTAGCAGCTTAGGCCCGAGCGGGGAGGGCAAAGAGACCCAGTACTTC.

V and J are TRBV12-3 or TRBV12-4 and TRBJ2-1; 7 nucleotides agree with TRBD2. V shed 6 bases, J shed 1 base, and the junction held 3 bases outside the gene matches. This CDR3 contains 14 residues. The DNA for the CDR3 is TGTGCCAGCAGAGCGGGGCTATCCTACAATGAGCAGTTCTTC. Amino acids: CASRAGLSYNEQFF.

CDR3 protein: CASSANGGLNEQFF. The CDR3 DNA follows: TGTGCCAGCAGCGCGAACGGGGGTCTCAATGAGCAGTTCTTC. The V call is TRBV7-3, the J call TRBJ2-1, with D possibly being TRBD2 (6 bases). V lost 5 bases, J lost 6 bases, and 14 bases lay in between. Germline loops: CDR1 SGHTA, CDR2 FQGTGA. This CDR3 spans 14 amino acids.

V usage is TRBV28 and J usage is TRBJ1-1; D unresolved. Germline assignment: CDR1 MDHEN and CDR2 SYDVKM. V gave up 3 bases and J gave up 2 bases, with 16 bases separating them. This CDR3 region has 16 residues. CDR3 residues: CASSFIGSNFNTEAFF. CDR3 bases: TGTGCCAGCAGTTTTATCGGGAGTAATTTTAACACTGAAGCTTTCTTT. The whole variable domain, filled in from reference TRBV28 and TRBJ1-1, reads DVKVTQSSRYLVKRTGEKVFLECVQDMDHENMFWYRQDPGLGLRLIYFSYDVKMKEKGDIPEGYSVSREKKERFSLILESASTNQTSMYLCASSFIGSNFNTEAFFGQGTRLTVV.

This clonotype was seen more than once but under ten times. Here the CDR3 reads CASSCGTFGAYGYTF. The DNA of the CDR3 is TGTGCCAGCAGCTGCGGCACCTTCGGAGCCTATGGCTACACCTTC. The gene calls are TRBV5-6 and TRBJ1-2; no clear D. CDR1 is SGHDT and CDR2 is YYEEEE in the germline V gene. The length of the CDR3 is 15 residues. The germline V and J ends were trimmed by 3 bases and 4 bases, with 16 bases remaining between them.

This clonotype was seen a handful of times. The chain links TRBV24-1 to TRBJ2-1; perhaps TRBD2 as D (5 bases). The CDR3 has 15 residues. V lost 4 bases and J 6 bases, leaving 15 bases between the germline ends. From germline, CDR1 is KGHDR and CDR2 SFDVKD. CDR3 bases: TGTGCCACCAGTGAATCCGGGAATACCATCAATGAGCAGTTCTTC. It specifies CATSESGNTINEQFF.

The rearrangement joins TRBV6-2 or TRBV6-3 to TRBJ1-1; no firm D call. The CDR3 length is 15 residues. Germline values: CDR1 MNHEY, CDR2 SVGEGT. V was clipped by 2 bases and J by 4 bases, with 14 bases between them. In DNA, the CDR3 is TGTGCCAGCAGTTACCGTACTGGTGGGGTCACTGAAGCTTTCTTT. This sequence encodes CASSYRTGGVTEAFF.

The chain has TRBV20-1 and TRBJ1-4; 8 bases match TRBD1. Germline lookup yields CDR1 DFQATT and CDR2 SNEGSKA (reference sequence). The CDR3 runs 17 residues. Unmatched junction bases numbered 12, after V lost 3 bases and J lost 3 bases. The CDR3 DNA sequence: TGCAGTGCTAGCCGCCGGACAGGGCGAGCGGCTAATGAAAAACTGTTTTTT. Translating it yields CSASRRTGRAANEKLFF.

The table lists this clonotype with a count of one. CDR3 amino acids: CASSFATSGVSSYNEQFF. In DNA, the CDR3 is TGCGCCAGCAGCTTCGCGACTAGCGGGGTCAGCTCCTACAATGAGCAGTTCTTC. The V gene is TRBV5-1, the J gene TRBJ2-1, with 11 bases matching TRBD2. The CDR3 covers 18 residues. Germline V gene data show CDR1 as SGHRS and CDR2 as YFSETQ. The ends lost 2 bases at V and 0 bases at J; junction bases unmatched: 7.

V usage is TRBV7-8 and J usage is TRBJ1-2, with 8 nucleotides matching TRBD1. This CDR3 has 15 residues. Germline loops: CDR1 SGHVS, CDR2 FQNEAQ. J gave up 5 bases and V 5 bases, and 10 bases lay outside the gene matches. As DNA, the CDR3 is TGTGCCAGCAGCCCTAAGGACAGGGCATCATATGGCTACACCTTC. This codes for CASSPKDRASYGYTF.

This clonotype was seen a handful of times. CDR3 nucleotides: TGTGCCATCAGGGGACAGTATAATTCACCCCTCCACTTT. It encodes CAIRGQYNSPLHF. This rearrangement joins TRBV10-3 to TRBJ1-6, with 7 bases that match TRBD1. Germline V gene data show CDR1 as ENHRY and CDR2 as SYGVKD. The CDR3 extends over 13 amino acids. V shed 6 bases, J shed 4 bases, and the junction held 0 bases outside the gene matches.

The chain carries TRBV4-3 and TRBJ1-2; no reliable D call. The CDR3 length is 14 residues. CDR1 is LGHNA, CDR2 YSLEER, per germline. V was clipped by 4 bases and J by 7 bases, with 16 bases between them. Here the CDR3 reads CASSLGVEEGGYTF. CDR3 in DNA: TGCGCCAGCAGCCTCGGCGTAGAAGAGGGTGGCTACACCTTC.

This chain joins TRBV7-9 and TRBJ1-6; maybe TRBD1 (6 bases). The V gene lost 5 bases and the J gene lost 4 bases, with 18 bases spanning the gap. The CDR3 is made up of 17 amino acids. The germline gives CDR1 SEHNR, CDR2 FQNEAQ (reference sequence). CDR3 bases: TGTGCCAGCAGCCCATCGGACAGCCGCCTTTATAATTCACCCCTCCACTTT. This translates into CASSPSDSRLYNSPLHF. Together with reference TRBV7-9 and TRBJ1-6, the CDR3 gives the full variable domain: DTGVSQNPRHKITKRGQNVTFRCDPISEHNRLYWYRQTLGQGPEFLTYFQNEAQLEKSRLLSDRFSAERPKGSFSTLEIQRTEQGDSAMYLCASSPSDSRLYNSPLHFGNGTRLTVT.

This clonotype has just a few counts. The chain uses TRBV20-1 and TRBJ2-4; TRBD1 aligns across 10 bases. The J call may be incorrect, as the DNA end agrees better with TRBJ2-5. This CDR3 is 15 amino acids long. Per the germline V gene, CDR1 is DFQATT and CDR2 is SNEGSKA (reference sequence). The CDR3 DNA is TGCAGTGCTAGAGATTACGGGACAGGGGAAGAGACCCAGTACTTC. It translates to CSARDYGTGEETQYF.